One sample yielded the 9 T cell receptor beta chains listed below, sequenced in a study of post-analysis software for immune sequencing data. Study findings and constraints: In patients, TRBV5-6, TRBV5-1 and TRBV20-1 belonged to five TRBV segments found more frequently than in controls.

These TCRs are of unknown antigen specificity. Built from TCR beta cDNA, the libraries had unique molecular identifiers in them. TCRdb fed the PCR reads into MiXCR, producing one record per CDR3 protein. The sample lists about 540,000 distinct CDR3 sequences; around a third were seen once. Input material: blood. These receptors were collected from a girl aged 2-17 years with multiple sclerosis.

This clonotype has only a few counts. V gene TRBV13 combines with J gene TRBJ2-1; 7 bases are a match to TRBD1. Germline V gene sequence: CDR1 PRHDT, CDR2 FYEKMQ (reference sequence). This CDR3 region has 16 residues. With 1 base clipped from V and 0 bases from J, the junction kept 3 bases outside the gene matches. The CDR3 nucleotides are TGTGCCAGCAGCTTAGACAGGGGAAACTCCTACAATGAGCAGTTCTTC. Amino acid sequence: CASSLDRGNSYNEQFF.

The V gene is TRBV20-1, the J gene TRBJ2-7, with D unresolved. The V end was cut by 3 bases, the J end by 1 base, with 13 bases between. From germline, CDR1 is DFQATT and CDR2 SNEGSKA (reference sequence). CDR3 length: 14 amino acids. CDR3 sequence (DNA): TGCAGTGCTAGGGGCAGCTACTATTCCTACGAGCAGTACTTC. This sequence encodes CSARGSYYSYEQYF.

V gene TRBV15 combines with J gene TRBJ1-4; TRBD1 is a possible D gene (6 bases). Germline CDR1 is LNHNV and CDR2 is YYDKDF (reference sequence). V was shortened by 0 bases and J by 6 bases, with 17 bases between the two germline ends. The CDR3 contains 17 residues. For the CDR3, the DNA is TGTGCCACCAGCAGAGATCCGGGGGGCGCGGATGATGAAAAACTGTTTTTT. Its translation: CATSRDPGGADDEKLFF. Complete variable domain (other parts from reference TRBV15 and TRBJ1-4): DAMVIQNPRYQVTQFGKPVTLSCSQTLNHNVMYWYQQKSSQAPKLLFHYYDKDFNNEADTPDNFQSRRPNTSFCFLDIRSPGLGDTAMYLCATSRDPGGADDEKLFFGSGTQLSVL.

This clonotype was observed a handful of times. The chain employs TRBV20-1 and TRBJ2-5; 12 bases align to TRBD2. Trimming cost V 6 bases and J 6 bases; bases outside gene matches: 8. The CDR3 is made up of 14 amino acids. CDR1 is DFQATT, CDR2 SNEGSKA, per germline (reference sequence). The CDR3 is CSAASGGARKTQYF. CDR3 DNA sequence: TGCAGTGCGGCTAGCGGGGGGGCCCGGAAGACCCAGTACTTC.

This chain joins TRBV15 and TRBJ2-7, with 9 bases fitting TRBD2. The CDR3 contains 16 residues. In germline, CDR1 is LNHNV, CDR2 YYDKDF (reference sequence). V was clipped by 0 bases and J by 4 bases; unmatched bases: 7. CDR3 in amino acids: CATSRERASGVYEQYF. The CDR3 nucleotides are TGTGCCACCAGCAGAGAAAGGGCTAGCGGGGTATACGAGCAGTACTTC.

The chain is built from TRBV6-5 and TRBJ1-6; TRBD1 might be the D (5 bases). V was pared by 5 bases and J by 9 bases, with 11 bases between. Germline values: CDR1 MNHEY, CDR2 SVGAGI. The CDR3 covers 13 residues. CDR3: CASSGGEVSPLHF. The CDR3 DNA sequence: TGTGCCAGCAGTGGAGGGGAAGTTTCACCCCTCCACTTT.

This chain links TRBV4-1 with TRBJ2-2; TRBD2 agrees at 14 bases. Germline CDR1 MGHRA, CDR2 YSYEKL. Unmatched junction bases numbered 9, after V lost 0 bases and J lost 3 bases. The CDR3 has 20 amino acids. CDR3 protein: CASSQDARGLAGVYTGELFF. Here the CDR3 DNA reads TGCGCCAGCAGCCAAGATGCCAGGGGACTAGCGGGGGTCTACACCGGGGAGCTGTTTTTT.

This clonotype was detected a few times. The chain recombines TRBV14 with TRBJ2-5; 9 bases fit TRBD2. The ends lost 2 bases at V and 5 bases at J; junction bases unmatched: 9. The germline V gene has CDR1 SGHDN and CDR2 FVKESK. The CDR3 sequence is 16 residues long. The CDR3, as DNA: TGTGCCAGCAGCCAACTAGGATCTAGCGGGGACGAGACCCAGTACTTC. It is translated as CASSQLGSSGDETQYF. The whole variable domain, filled in from reference TRBV14 and TRBJ2-5, reads EAGVTQFPSHSVIEKGQTVTLRCDPISGHDNLYWYRRVMGKEIKFLLHFVKESKQDESGMPNNRFLAERTGGTYSTLKVQPAELEDSGVYFCASSQLGSSGDETQYFGPGTRLLVL.

The V gene is TRBV6-4, the J gene TRBJ1-2; 7 bases are shared with TRBD1. V gave up 2 bases and J gave up 9 bases; unmatched junction bases: 6. CDR3 length equals 13 residues. Germline V gene sequence: CDR1 MRHNA, CDR2 SNTAGT. This CDR3 reads CASSDGTASRYTF. DNA of the CDR3: TGTGCCAGCAGTGACGGGACAGCTTCGCGCTACACCTTC.